This TCR beta chain was recorded in a study of early T cells in non-severe SARS-CoV-2 infection. Overall study results and limits: Private and CD4 specificities were missed by VDJdb matching, which favored anti-spike CD8 responses.

This clonotype appeared a few times. Its target is unknown. MiXCR was run by TCRdb on the 5' RACE reads, yielding one entry per CDR3 protein. Found here are 25,000 to 35,000 distinct CDR3 sequences, approximately 5.9% of them singletons; the top ten hold 5.5% to 8%. Sequenced input: whole blood. The TCR originated in an adult who was a healthcare worker with PCR-confirmed SARS-CoV-2 infection or an uninfected control (not recorded which).

In nucleotides, the CDR3 is TGTGCCAGCAGTTCGCAGACAGGGAGCCCCTACGAGCAGTACTTC. Amino acids: CASSSQTGSPYEQYF. This chain uses TRBV28 with TRBJ2-7; 7 bases align to TRBD1. Germline CDR1 reads MDHEN; CDR2 reads SYDVKM. With 4 bases clipped from V and 2 bases from J, the junction kept 8 bases outside the gene matches. The CDR3 spans 15 residues.